The rows below give T cell receptor beta chains drawn from one sample of a study of Ad26.COV2.S vaccination and SARS-CoV-2 variants. Using immunoSEQ multiplex PCR, the repertoire was profiled, and TCRdb retains in-frame clones only, with some absent. The sample comprises roughly 500,000 clones, 85% to 90% of which are singletons, and 2.5% to 3% rests with the top ten. Sequenced here: peripheral blood, sampled in a trial of Ad26.COV2.S vaccine versus placebo. These receptors were obtained from a person between 18 and 65 years old who received the Ad26.COV2.S COVID-19 vaccine or a placebo. Both conserved end residues are part of each CDR3. D genes are given only for firm matches. Clone size is stated in some rows and not others, as once, few, many or a class when expanded.

. TRBJ1-5 . TRBV6-1 TGTGCCAGCAGTGTGATGGCCTACAATAGCAATCAGCCCCAGCATTTT CASSVMAYNSNQPQHF
. TRBJ2-3 . TRBV6-2/TRBV6-3 TGTGCCAGCAGTTACGCGGCAGTTGTGGGAGATACGCAGTATTTT CASSYAAVVGDTQYF
. TRBJ1-1 . TRBV3-1/TRBV3-2 TGTGCCAGCAGCCAAGATCCGGCAGGCGAAGCCTCGAACACTGAAGCTTTCTTT CASSQDPAGEASNTEAFF
few TRBJ1-5 . TRBV6-5 TGTGCCAGCATTTCGGGAGCAGGAAGCCATCAGCCCCAGCATTTT CASISGAGSHQPQHF
few TRBJ1-5 . TRBV6-2/TRBV6-3 TGTGCCAGCAGTTATATTTCAGGGGAACAGCCCCAGCATTTT CASSYISGEQPQHF
. TRBJ2-4 TRBD1 TRBV27 TGTGCCAGCAGTCAGACAGGGGCGATAGCCAAAAACATTCAGTACTTC CASSQTGAIAKNIQYF
. TRBJ1-2 . TRBV7-9 TGTGCCAGCAGCCAAGAAACACCTAAGGGGTATGGCTACACCTTC CASSQETPKGYGYTF
. TRBJ2-5 . TRBV21-1 TGTGCCAGCAGCCAATTCGGGGAGACCCAGTACTTC CASSQFGETQYF
. TRBJ2-3 TRBD1 TRBV7-9 TGTGCCAGCAGCTTAGGGCAGGGGGCGCGATCAGATACGCAGTATTTT CASSLGQGARSDTQYF
. TRBJ1-1 TRBD1 TRBV5-4 TGTGCCAGCAGCTCGCCTGGGACAGGGTGGGCTTTCTTT CASSSPGTGWAFF
. TRBJ1-1 . TRBV7-9 TGTGCCAGCAGCATGGGATCCACTGAAGCTTTCTTT CASSMGSTEAFF
once TRBJ1-3 TRBD1 TRBV4-1 TGCGCCAGCAGCCAGGCCGGACAGGGGGCGTCTGGAAACACCATATATTTT CASSQAGQGASGNTIYF
once TRBJ1-5 . TRBV12-3/TRBV12-4 TGTGCCAGCAGTTTGGGGGAACGGCCCCAGCATTTT CASSLGERPQHF
. TRBJ1-2 . TRBV10-3 TGTGCCATCAGTGAGTCGGGGTATGGCTACACCTTC CAISESGYGYTF
once TRBJ1-1 TRBD1 TRBV4-3 TGCGCCAGCAGCCAAGGGACAGGGGAATATGAAGCTTTCTTT CASSQGTGEYEAFF
. TRBJ1-1 . TRBV19 TGTGCCAGTAGTATCTCTCTGAACACTGAAGCTTTCTTT CASSISLNTEAFF
. TRBJ1-2 TRBD1 TRBV3-1/TRBV3-2 TGTGCCAGCAGCCAAGAACCGGGACAGGGATCCTTGGGCTACACCTTC CASSQEPGQGSLGYTF
. TRBJ1-2 TRBD1 TRBV7-9 TGTGCCAGCAGCTCAGGGGGGGCACCCGGTGGCTACACCTTC CASSSGGAPGGYTF
once TRBJ2-7 . TRBV29-1 TGCAGCGTTGAAGACACGTTTGGCTACGAGCAGTACTTC CSVEDTFGYEQYF
. TRBJ2-1 . TRBV7-2 TGTGCCAGCAGCTCGAGATTCCGCCCACAAGGGAATGAGCAGTTCTTC CASSSRFRPQGNEQFF
. TRBJ2-6 TRBD1 TRBV15 TGTGCCACCAGCCCCCGGACAGGGGATGCCAACGTCCTGACTTTC CATSPRTGDANVLTF
. TRBJ1-2 . TRBV3-1/TRBV3-2 TGTGCCAGCAGCCACCTGGACACCGCCTATGGCTACACCTTC CASSHLDTAYGYTF
. TRBJ1-6 . TRBV6-5 TGTGCCAGCAGGTACATCATTTCACCCCTCCACTTT CASRYIISPLHF
. TRBJ2-2 . TRBV27 TGTGCCAGCAGCCTTATTCCGGGGTCCGGGGAGCTGTTTTTT CASSLIPGSGELFF
. TRBJ1-2 TRBD1 TRBV18 TGTGCCAGCTCACCGGACTTACTGGGACAGCCACCGAGGGGCTACACCTTC CASSPDLLGQPPRGYTF
. TRBJ2-7 . TRBV5-1 TGCGCCAGCAGCTTGGAAGCCGGGGTAATAGGAGGGCTTTACTTC CASSLEAGVIGGLYF
. TRBJ1-1 . TRBV5-1 TGCGCCAGCAGCTGGGGGACCGACACTGAAGCTTTCTTT CASSWGTDTEAFF
. TRBJ2-2 . TRBV7-8 TGTGCCAGCAGCTTGACAGGGAGGGACACCGGGGAGCTGTTTTTT CASSLTGRDTGELFF
. TRBJ2-7 TRBD1 TRBV4-2 TGTGCCAGCAGCCAAGGAGTGGAGACAGGGGACTTCGACGAGCAGTACTTC CASSQGVETGDFDEQYF
. TRBJ2-1 . TRBV7-8 TGTGCCAGCAGCCCAATCGGGGTAGCGGCGAATGAGCAGTTCTTC CASSPIGVAANEQFF
. TRBJ2-3 TRBD2 TRBV4-1 TGCGCCAGCAGCCGCTCCGGACTAGCCACGCAGTATTTT CASSRSGLATQYF
. TRBJ2-5 TRBD2 TRBV18 TGTGCCAGCTCACCGACTACTCGCGGGAGGGACCAAGAGACCCAGTACTTC CASSPTTRGRDQETQYF
. TRBJ2-3 . TRBV4-3 TGCGCCAGCAGCCAATTGCCCCCCGATACGCAGTATTTT CASSQLPPDTQYF
. TRBJ2-5 . TRBV4-3 TGCGCCAGCAGCCAAGGGCTCTGGGGGGGCCCCCGAGAGACCCAGTACTTC CASSQGLWGGPRETQYF
few TRBJ1-6 . TRBV9 TGTGCCAGCAGTTACTCCGGGACGCCGACCTCACCCCTCCACTTT CASSYSGTPTSPLHF
. TRBJ1-2 . TRBV28 TGTGCCAGCAGTTTAATGCTCGCTCGGGGGGATGGCTACACCTTC CASSLMLARGDGYTF
. TRBJ2-5 . TRBV2 TGTGCCAGCAGCAGATTTTCAACCCAAGAGACCCAGTACTTC CASSRFSTQETQYF
once TRBJ1-2 . TRBV18 TGTGCCAGCTCCTCTGCATGGGACTATGGCTACACCTTC CASSSAWDYGYTF
. TRBJ2-1 . TRBV10-3 TGTGCCATCAGTGCAGGGGATGAGCAGTTCTTC CAISAGDEQFF
once TRBJ2-2 . TRBV5-1 TGCGCCAGCAGCTTTTGGCCGAACACCGGGGAGCTGTTTTTT CASSFWPNTGELFF
. TRBJ1-1 . TRBV19 TGTGCCAGTAAAGCCCGGGCGGGATACACTGAAGCTTTCTTT CASKARAGYTEAFF
. TRBJ2-4 . TRBV27 TGTGCCAGCAGTGACTGGGGGCATCCGTACATTCAGTACTTC CASSDWGHPYIQYF
once TRBJ2-5 . TRBV20-1 TGCAGTGCCTCCCTCCTGGAGACCCAGTACTTC CSASLLETQYF
. TRBJ2-2 . TRBV2 TGTGCCAGCAGTGAACCCGGGGAGCTGTTTTTT CASSEPGELFF
few TRBJ1-1 TRBD1 TRBV4-1 TGCGCCAGCAGGGGGACAGGGAGGACTGAAGCTTTCTTT CASRGTGRTEAFF
. TRBJ2-5 TRBD1 TRBV24-1 TGTGCCACCAGTGATCCCGGACAGGGGGCAGGGGAGACCCAGTACTTC CATSDPGQGAGETQYF
. TRBJ2-5 TRBD2 TRBV15 TGTGCCACCAGCGGACGACTAGCTAGGGGTACAGAGACCCAGTACTTC CATSGRLARGTETQYF
. TRBJ2-3 . TRBV14 TGTGCCAGCAGCCTCCGGGGCCTCGCGCAGGGTACGCAGTATTTT CASSLRGLAQGTQYF
once TRBJ2-5 TRBD2 TRBV4-2 TGTGCCAGCAGCCCAGGACTAGCGGGTCGGAGGGAGACCCAGTACTTC CASSPGLAGRRETQYF
few TRBJ2-7 . TRBV6-2/TRBV6-3 TGTGCCAGCAGTTTGCCTCCCTACGAGCAGTACTTC CASSLPPYEQYF
. TRBJ2-3 TRBD2 TRBV7-3 TGTGCCAGCAGCCTAACCGGGACTAGCGGGGGTTTGGCGTCAGATACGCAGTATTTT CASSLTGTSGGLASDTQYF
. TRBJ1-5 TRBD1 TRBV2 TGTGCCAGCAGTGAAGGACAGGGGGAACAGCCCCAGCATTTT CASSEGQGEQPQHF
. TRBJ1-4 TRBD1 TRBV7-9 TGTGCCAGCAGCTTACGGGGACAGGGTGAAGAAAAACTGTTTTTT CASSLRGQGEEKLFF